The 20 T cell receptor beta chains given below trace back to one sample, sequenced in a study of naive and memory T cell subsets. The library had UMIs added by 3' ligation of an oligonucleotide to TCR cDNA. Amplification of ligated cDNA took four PCR rounds with SP2 and nested alpha and beta constant primers. From the 5' RACE reads, TCRdb called clonotypes with MiXCR, one entry per CDR3 protein. In the table there are roughly 30,000 distinct CDR3 sequences, 16% of which are singletons. The receptors stem from a female donor in good health.

This clonotype was detected only a few times. A single base separates this from a much larger clone, so it may be a read error. This rearrangement joins TRBV29-1 to TRBJ1-1, with 7 bases fitting TRBD1. Germline lookup yields CDR1 SQVTM and CDR2 ANQGSEA. V trimming: 7 bases; J trimming: 3 bases; junction bases outside the gene matches: 8. This CDR3 comprises 13 residues. The CDR3 is CSGRGQGDTEAFF. CDR3 nucleotide sequence: TGCAGCGGAAGAGGGCAGGGGGACACTGAAGCTTTCTTT.

This clonotype is judged medium-sized. The rearrangement uses TRBV20-1 and TRBJ2-7, with a weak D call TRBD2 (7 bases). Germline V gene data show CDR1 as DFQATT and CDR2 as SNEGSKA (reference sequence). V gave up 0 bases and J gave up 7 bases, with 16 bases separating them. CDR3 length equals 14 residues. Here the CDR3 DNA reads TGCAGTGCTAGAGATCAACAGGGAGGGGATGAGCAGTACTTC. Translated, it gives CSARDQQGGDEQYF.

This clonotype occurred a few times. This chain connects TRBV13 to TRBJ1-1; D gene unclear. This CDR3 has 16 residues. Trimming left V 5 bases short and J 1 base short, with 17 bases between. Germline V gives CDR1 PRHDT, CDR2 FYEKMQ (reference sequence). CDR3 sequence: CASSPFGELRNTEAFF. The CDR3 nucleotides read TGTGCCAGCAGCCCATTTGGGGAACTTCGGAACACTGAAGCTTTCTTT. Looking up the rest from reference TRBV13 and TRBJ1-1 gives the full variable domain: AAGVIQSPRHLIKEKRETATLKCYPIPRHDTVYWYQQGPGQDPQFLISFYEKMQSDKGSIPDRFSAQQFSDYHSELNMSSLELGDSALYFCASSPFGELRNTEAFFGQGTRLTVV.

This clonotype has just a few counts. The rearrangement links TRBV5-5 to TRBJ2-1; 7 bases align to TRBD2. With V trimmed by 0 bases and J by 5 bases, 8 bases remained unmatched. This CDR3 comprises 16 residues. CDR1 is SGHKS, CDR2 YYEKEE, per germline (reference sequence). DNA of the CDR3: TGTGCCAGCAGCTTGGTTGAAAGCGGGGTCCACAATGAGCAGTTCTTC. Its translation: CASSLVESGVHNEQFF.

The rearrangement links TRBV6-5 to TRBJ2-7; 8 bases are shared with TRBD2. There are 18 residues in the CDR3. The germline CDR1 and CDR2 sequences are MNHEY and SVGAGI. The J segment lost 2 bases and the V segment lost 3 bases, leaving 15 bases of the junction unmatched. The CDR3 nucleotides are TGTGCCAGCAGTTATGCACGAGGGCTAGCGGGTCTACCCTACGAGCAGTACTTC. Protein: CASSYARGLAGLPYEQYF.

The gene calls are TRBV15 and TRBJ1-4; D is unclear. Germline V gene sequence: CDR1 LNHNV, CDR2 YYDKDF (reference sequence). V was trimmed by 5 bases and J by 3 bases, leaving 10 bases between them. The CDR3 contains 14 residues. The DNA of the CDR3 is TGTGCCACCAGCGACCGGGCTCCTAATGAAAAACTGTTTTTT. Protein product: CATSDRAPNEKLFF.

This clonotype showed up many times. The rearrangement joins TRBV29-1 to TRBJ1-4; the match to TRBD1 covers 8 bases. This CDR3 comprises 14 residues. The V and J ends lost 7 bases and 8 bases, in that order; junction bases with no gene match: 12. Germline V lookup: CDR1 SQVTM, CDR2 ANQGSEA. CDR3 sequence (DNA): TGCAGCGCTTTCCGACAGGGGCTGGGGGAAAAACTGTTTTTT. The encoded protein is CSAFRQGLGEKLFF.

Ten or more counts support this clonotype. The J gene is TRBJ1-3, the V gene TRBV20-1; TRBD1 agrees at 9 bases. This CDR3 has 14 residues. The germline gives CDR1 DFQATT, CDR2 SNEGSKA (reference sequence). The trim removed 6 bases at V and 3 bases at J, leaving 6 bases unmatched. Here the CDR3 DNA reads TGCAGTGCCAGGACAGGGGAAAGTGGAAACACCATATATTTT. Translation gives CSARTGESGNTIYF.

In this sample, this clonotype is medium-sized. The chain uses TRBV7-9 and TRBJ2-1; D ambiguous. CDR1 and CDR2 (germline): SEHNR, FQNEAQ (reference sequence). V was cut by 1 base and J by 8 bases, with 18 bases left in between. The CDR3 has 16 residues. Here the CDR3 reads CASSLEWRSLGDEQFF. DNA of the CDR3: TGTGCCAGCAGCTTAGAGTGGCGATCTCTAGGAGATGAGCAGTTCTTC.

The chain has TRBV6-5 and TRBJ1-5; possible D gene TRBD1, 5 bases. CDR1 is MNHEY and CDR2 is SVGAGI in the germline V gene. Trimming stripped 3 bases from V and 2 bases from J, with 8 bases between. The CDR3 covers 14 residues. The CDR3 bases are TGTGCCAGCAGTTATGGGGGGGGCAATCAGCCCCAGCATTTT. Its protein product is CASSYGGGNQPQHF.

This clonotype was detected a few times. For the CDR3, the DNA is TGCGCCAGCAGCTTAGTTCCTAGTGGGTCAGATACGCAGTATTTT. Translated, it gives CASSLVPSGSDTQYF. The chain links TRBV5-1 to TRBJ2-3; no firm D call. Germline lookup yields CDR1 SGHRS and CDR2 YFSETQ. The V and J ends lost 2 bases and 4 bases respectively, with 14 bases between them. CDR3 length: 15 residues.

This clonotype is classed as medium-sized. The chain joins TRBV5-6 to TRBJ1-4; the match to TRBD1 covers 9 bases. The germline CDR1 and CDR2 sequences are SGHDT and YYEEEE. CDR3 length: 16 amino acids. J gave up 0 bases and V 2 bases, and 2 bases lay outside the gene matches. The CDR3 DNA reads TGTGCCAGCAGCTTACAGGGGGCCGCAACTAATGAAAAACTGTTTTTT. As protein: CASSLQGAATNEKLFF.

The chain links TRBV12-3 or TRBV12-4 to TRBJ1-6; possibly TRBD1 for D (6 bases). Trimming pared 6 bases from V and 0 bases from J, leaving 18 bases between. The CDR3 is 18 amino acids. The CDR3 region is CASRTGTLRSSYNSPLHF. The CDR3, as DNA: TGTGCCAGCAGAACCGGGACATTAAGGAGCTCCTATAATTCACCCCTCCACTTT.

CDR3 sequence (DNA): TGTGCCATCAGTGAGTCGAGCTGGGGGACAGATACGCAGTATTTT. Its translation is CAISESSWGTDTQYF. The chain recombines TRBV10-3 with TRBJ2-3; the D gene could be TRBD1 or TRBD2 (5 bases each). From germline, CDR1 is ENHRY and CDR2 SYGVKD. Trimming removed 0 bases from V and 3 bases from J, with 10 bases in between. The CDR3 loop spans 15 amino acids.

In regard to this clonotype: The junction and the germline gene differ at one end; a read error may be behind it. V usage is TRBV14 and J usage is TRBJ1-1; perhaps TRBD1 as D (5 bases). This CDR3 is 14 amino acids long. The germline gives CDR1 SGHDN, CDR2 FVKESK. This CDR3 reads CASSRQGLGTEAIF. CDR3 nucleotide sequence: TGTGCCAGCAGCCGTCAGGGACTCGGCACTGAAGCTATCTTT.

This clonotype was detected many times. The V gene is TRBV12-3 or TRBV12-4, the J gene TRBJ1-6; 9 bases agree with TRBD1. This CDR3 is 16 amino acids long. The V segment lost 6 bases and the J segment 9 bases; nucleotides outside the gene matches: 12. CDR3 DNA sequence: TGTGCCAGCAGATCTGCCGGGACAGGGAATCGTTCACCCCTCCACTTT. This translates into CASRSAGTGNRSPLHF.

This clonotype was detected only a few times. A much more abundant neighbour one base away suggests this may be a read error. The gene calls are TRBV20-1 and TRBJ2-7; tentatively, D is TRBD2 (6 bases). This CDR3 contains 14 residues. The V gene's germline CDR1 is DFQATT and CDR2 SNEGSKA (reference sequence). Trimming took 2 bases from V and 5 from J, leaving 16 bases between them. CDR3: CSARPPGRRNEQYF. Here the CDR3 DNA reads TGCAGTGCTAGACCTCCGGGGAGGAGGAACGAGCAGTACTTC.

In its sample, this clonotype was seen many times. The V and J genes are TRBV5-4 and TRBJ1-2; 10 bases fit TRBD1. The CDR3 covers 16 residues. The junction had 11 bases not matched to a gene; V was cut back by 4 bases and J by 5 bases. Germline values: CDR1 SGHNT, CDR2 YYREEE (reference sequence). CDR3: CASSTGGQGGLYGYTF. DNA for the CDR3: TGTGCCAGCAGCACCGGAGGACAGGGGGGACTTTATGGCTACACCTTC.

This clonotype appeared many times. V and J are TRBV20-1 and TRBJ1-5; 8 bases map to TRBD1. Germline values: CDR1 DFQATT, CDR2 SNEGSKA (reference sequence). J was trimmed by 6 bases and V by 4 bases; bases with no gene match: 14. The CDR3 loop spans 16 amino acids. CDR3 protein: CSAIVGARGRVQPQHF. The CDR3 nucleotides are TGCAGTGCTATAGTAGGTGCCAGGGGGCGAGTTCAGCCCCAGCATTTT.

This clonotype has a count of ten or more. CDR3 in DNA: TGTGCCAGCAGCTTAGTGGGGAACAGGGGGTTCCTCACAGATACGCAGTATTTT. This codes for CASSLVGNRGFLTDTQYF. The chain joins TRBV7-6 to TRBJ2-3; 8 bases map to TRBD1. Germline V CDR1 and CDR2: SGHVS, FNYEAQ. V was clipped by 1 base and J by 2 bases; unmatched bases: 11. The CDR3 is made up of 18 amino acids.